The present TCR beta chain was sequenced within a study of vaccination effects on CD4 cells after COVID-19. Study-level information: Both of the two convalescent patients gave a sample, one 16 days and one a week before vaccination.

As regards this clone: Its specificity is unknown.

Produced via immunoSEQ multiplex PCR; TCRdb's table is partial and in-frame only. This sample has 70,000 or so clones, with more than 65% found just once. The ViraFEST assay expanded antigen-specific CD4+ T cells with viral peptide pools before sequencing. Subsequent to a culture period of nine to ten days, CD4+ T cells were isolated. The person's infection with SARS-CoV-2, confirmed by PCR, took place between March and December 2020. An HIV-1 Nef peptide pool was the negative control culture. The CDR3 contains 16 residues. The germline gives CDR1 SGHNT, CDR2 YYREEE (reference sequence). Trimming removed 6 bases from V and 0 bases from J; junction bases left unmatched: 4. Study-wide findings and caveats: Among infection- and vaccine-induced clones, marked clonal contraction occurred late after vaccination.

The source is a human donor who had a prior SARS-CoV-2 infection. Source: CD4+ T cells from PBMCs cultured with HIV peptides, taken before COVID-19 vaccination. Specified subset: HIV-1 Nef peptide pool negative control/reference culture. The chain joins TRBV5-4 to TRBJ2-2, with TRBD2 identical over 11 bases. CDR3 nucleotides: TGTGCCAGCACACCGGGACTAGCGGCGAACACCGGGGAGCTGTTTTTT. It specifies CASTPGLAANTGELFF.